A single count supports the clone carrying this T cell receptor beta chain. This entry comes from a study of blood T cell repertoires in COVID-19. The germline V gene has CDR1 SGHRS and CDR2 YFSETQ. Trimming shortened V by 0 bases and J by 4 bases, and 15 bases separated the two germline ends. CDR3 length: 16 amino acids. The method was immunoSEQ multiplex PCR; TCRdb's version includes in-frame clones alone and lacks a portion of them. The sample records some 190,000 clones, 88% being singletons. The chain joins TRBV5-1 to TRBJ2-3; D call uncertain. This clonotype was obtained from a man aged 18-30 years with active or convalescent COVID-19. Sequencing was carried out using peripheral blood. In DNA, the CDR3 is TGCGCCAGCAGCTTGGCCCCTTCTAGATTTGCAGATACGCAGTATTTT. Residues: CASSLAPSRFADTQYF.